Each of the 5 T cell receptor beta chains below was sequenced from the same sample in a study of blood T cell repertoires in COVID-19. The data were produced by immunoSEQ multiplex PCR, yet TCRdb's version contains in-frame clones alone and is incomplete. Here the sample spans 200,000 or so clones, roughly four fifths being singletons. The material sequenced was PBMCs or T cells enriched from blood (not recorded which). Every receptor here comes from a woman in her 40s with acute COVID-19.

The CDR3 DNA sequence: TGCGCCAGCAGCATCGGCCTCGGGGCAACTAATGAAAAACTGTTTTTT. This codes for CASSIGLGATNEKLFF. V and J are TRBV4-1 and TRBJ1-4, with D unresolved. The CDR3 extends over 16 amino acids. V was cut by 5 bases and J by 0 bases, with 13 bases left in between. CDR1 is MGHRA, CDR2 YSYEKL, per germline.

The V call is TRBV5-8, the J call TRBJ1-2; 9 bases align to TRBD1. Trimming at V came to 2 bases and at J to 4 bases, leaving 6 bases not matched to a gene. This CDR3 has 15 amino acids. Germline V gene lookup returns CDR1 SGHTS and CDR2 YDEGEE. The CDR3 sequence: CASSLGQGIPYGYTF. The CDR3 region has the DNA TGTGCCAGCAGCTTAGGACAGGGGATCCCCTATGGCTACACCTTC.

This clone was seen a few times. The genes are TRBV15 and TRBJ1-2; no clear D gene. V lost 3 bases to trimming and J lost 3 bases, with 14 bases between them. This CDR3 is 15 amino acids long. Germline assignment: CDR1 LNHNV and CDR2 YYDKDF (reference sequence). The CDR3 here is CATSSPSSPDYGYTF. The CDR3 DNA reads as TGTGCCACCAGCAGCCCTTCGAGCCCTGACTATGGCTACACCTTC.

The rearrangement links TRBV5-4 to TRBJ1-2; TRBD1 is a possible D gene (5 bases). Germline V gene data show CDR1 as SGHNT and CDR2 as YYREEE (reference sequence). V was pared by 4 bases and J by 2 bases, with 9 bases between. This CDR3 region has 13 residues. DNA for the CDR3: TGTGCCAGCAGCCGAGACAGCAACTATGGCTACACCTTC. Amino acids: CASSRDSNYGYTF. Drawing the rest from reference TRBV5-4 and TRBJ1-2, the complete variable domain is ETGVTQSPTHLIKTRGQQVTLRCSSQSGHNTVSWYQQALGQGPQFIFQYYREEENGRGNFPPRFSGLQFPNYSSELNVNALELDDSALYLCASSRDSNYGYTFGSGTRLTVV.

The rearrangement joins TRBV19 to TRBJ2-7, with 7 positions matching TRBD1. CDR1 LNHDA and CDR2 SQIVND come from the germline V gene (reference sequence). The CDR3 spans 14 residues. With V trimmed by 3 bases and J by 2 bases, 4 bases remained unmatched. DNA of the CDR3: TGTGCCAGTAGTATTGGACAGGCGCCCTACGAGCAGTACTTC. This codes for CASSIGQAPYEQYF.